This is a list of T cell receptor beta chains from one sample in a study of blood T cells in healthy people across ages. TCRdb analysed the 5' RACE reads with MiXCR anew, one entry per CDR3 protein. The sample yields over 1.5 million distinct CDR3 sequences, roughly 49% seen once. The sample comprised blood. These receptors originate from a woman between 40 and 50 years old in good health. The CDR3 runs from the conserved cysteine through the conserved F or W. The order of the fields is clone size, V gene, D gene, J gene, CDR3 DNA, CDR3 protein. The D gene is left open where the match is weak. Size tells how often a clone was seen (once, few, many) or the class of an expanded clone, and some rows leave it out.

size: NA
V: TRBV20-1
D: NA
J: TRBJ1-2
DNA: TGCAGTGCTACAGACAGCGCCTATGGCTACACCTTC
CDR3: CSATDSAYGYTF

size: few
V: TRBV14
D: NA
J: TRBJ1-6
DNA: TGTGCCAGCAGCGACACCGAAGAGACACCCCTCCACTTT
CDR3: CASSDTEETPLHF

size: few
V: TRBV5-1
D: TRBD1
J: TRBJ2-3
DNA: TGCGCCAGCAACCCCTTTCTAACAGGGGGCGAAACAGATACGCAGTATTTT
CDR3: CASNPFLTGGETDTQYF

size: few
V: TRBV4-2
D: NA
J: TRBJ2-1
DNA: TGTGCCAGCAGCCAAGATCTTCTACGGGGATCCTACAATGAGCAGTTCTTC
CDR3: CASSQDLLRGSYNEQFF

size: NA
V: TRBV6-6
D: TRBD1
J: TRBJ1-5
DNA: TGTGCCAGCAGTGCCGGACAGGGGATCAATCAGCCCCAGCATTTT
CDR3: CASSAGQGINQPQHF

size: few
V: TRBV7-2
D: NA
J: TRBJ2-7
DNA: TGTGCCAGCAGCTTAGAAACGACACTCGAAGAGCAGTACTTC
CDR3: CASSLETTLEEQYF

size: few
V: TRBV7-8
D: NA
J: TRBJ2-4
DNA: TGTGCCAGCAGCTTTTTTCCCCAGGGCCCCTCCCGTACTGTCAAAAACATTCAGTACTTC
CDR3: CASSFFPQGPSRTVKNIQYF

size: few
V: TRBV6-6
D: TRBD2
J: TRBJ2-3
DNA: TGTGCCAGCAGGACGACACAGGCGGGGGGAAGAGATACGCAGTATTTT
CDR3: CASRTTQAGGRDTQYF

size: NA
V: TRBV27
D: NA
J: TRBJ2-3
DNA: TGTGCCAGCAGGTCTATGCCCCGCAAGCAGGCCACAGATACGCAGTATTTT
CDR3: CASRSMPRKQATDTQYF

size: few
V: TRBV7-2
D: NA
J: TRBJ2-1
DNA: TGTGCCAGCAGCATCGGCCTCTCGCATGAGCAGTTCTTC
CDR3: CASSIGLSHEQFF

size: few
V: TRBV7-2
D: NA
J: TRBJ2-4
DNA: TGTGCCAGCAGCTTAGCGGGCCGGGACATTCAGTACTTC
CDR3: CASSLAGRDIQYF

size: NA
V: TRBV12-3/TRBV12-4
D: TRBD1
J: TRBJ1-1
DNA: TGTGCCAGCAACCAGGACAGGCTGAACACTGAAGCTTTCTTT
CDR3: CASNQDRLNTEAFF

size: NA
V: TRBV6-2/TRBV6-3
D: NA
J: TRBJ2-1
DNA: TGTGCCAGCAGTTACTCGGAGCTAGCCAGAGTTGAGCAGTTCTTC
CDR3: CASSYSELARVEQFF

size: NA
V: TRBV7-2
D: NA
J: TRBJ2-3
DNA: TGTGCCAGCAGCTTAGGGTGGGGGATGAATGCAGATACGCAGTATTTT
CDR3: CASSLGWGMNADTQYF

size: NA
V: TRBV29-1
D: NA
J: TRBJ1-2
DNA: TGCAGCGCCCCTGTAGACTATGGCTACACCTTC
CDR3: CSAPVDYGYTF

size: NA
V: TRBV9
D: TRBD1
J: TRBJ2-3
DNA: TGTGCCAGCAGCGGGCCGGGACAGGGGCGCACAGATACGCAGTATTTT
CDR3: CASSGPGQGRTDTQYF

size: NA
V: TRBV28
D: NA
J: TRBJ2-7
DNA: TGTGCCAGCAGTGTAGGGGGGGGAGTTCGCGAGCAGTACTTC
CDR3: CASSVGGGVREQYF

size: few
V: TRBV5-1
D: NA
J: TRBJ2-3
DNA: TGCGCCAGCAGCCGACAGGAAGATACGCAGTATTTT
CDR3: CASSRQEDTQYF

size: NA
V: TRBV29-1
D: TRBD1
J: TRBJ2-1
DNA: TGCAGCGTCTTAAGGACAGGGAGGTTGGGTGAGCAGTTCTTC
CDR3: CSVLRTGRLGEQFF

size: NA
V: TRBV4-3
D: NA
J: TRBJ2-7
DNA: TGCGCCAGCAGCCAAGGATCCCGAGAAGACGAGCAGTACTTC
CDR3: CASSQGSREDEQYF

size: few
V: TRBV7-3
D: TRBD1
J: TRBJ2-3
DNA: TGTGCCAGCAGCACTGGGACAGGGCGTCGTATAAGCACAGATACGCAGTATTTT
CDR3: CASSTGTGRRISTDTQYF

size: NA
V: TRBV12-3/TRBV12-4
D: NA
J: TRBJ2-1
DNA: TGTGCCAGCAGCCCCAGACAGTCCCCCGGAAATGAGCAGTTCTTC
CDR3: CASSPRQSPGNEQFF

size: NA
V: TRBV24-1
D: TRBD1
J: TRBJ2-7
DNA: TGTGCCACCAGCAGAACCGCCCGGACAGGGGGCAATGAGCAGTACTTC
CDR3: CATSRTARTGGNEQYF

size: once
V: TRBV19
D: NA
J: TRBJ2-5
DNA: TGTGCCAGTAGTATGGCCGCAGGCAAAGGAGAGACCCAGTACTTC
CDR3: CASSMAAGKGETQYF

size: NA
V: TRBV21-1
D: NA
J: TRBJ2-1
DNA: TGTGCCAGCAGCAACAGCGGGGGGGCTGTATGCTCCTACAATGAGCAGTTCTTC
CDR3: CASSNSGGAVCSYNEQFF

size: few
V: TRBV25-1
D: TRBD2
J: TRBJ2-1
DNA: TGTGCCAGCAGTGAAAGCGGGGGAAAGCAGTTCTTC
CDR3: CASSESGGKQFF

size: NA
V: TRBV7-8
D: TRBD1
J: TRBJ1-5
DNA: TGTGCCAGCAGCTTAGCGACAGGGGAAGGCCAGCCCCAGCATTTT
CDR3: CASSLATGEGQPQHF

size: NA
V: TRBV5-1
D: NA
J: TRBJ2-2
DNA: TGCGCCAGCAGCTTGGGGGGGGCCACGCTCACCGGGGAGCTGTTTTTT
CDR3: CASSLGGATLTGELFF

size: NA
V: TRBV2
D: NA
J: TRBJ2-1
DNA: TGTGCCAGCAGTGTTGACTTCAGCTCCTACAATGAGCAGTTCTTC
CDR3: CASSVDFSSYNEQFF

size: NA
V: TRBV12-3/TRBV12-4
D: NA
J: TRBJ2-3
DNA: TGTGCCAGCAGTTTAGCGATGAGCTACCCCCAACAAGATACGCAGTATTTT
CDR3: CASSLAMSYPQQDTQYF

size: NA
V: TRBV9
D: TRBD1
J: TRBJ1-6
DNA: TGTGCCAGCAGCCCTACGACAGGGCAGAATAATTCACCCCTCCACTTT
CDR3: CASSPTTGQNNSPLHF

size: NA
V: TRBV6-5
D: TRBD1
J: TRBJ1-2
DNA: TGTGCCAGCAGTTACGTTGGACAGGGCGGTTACGACTACACCTTC
CDR3: CASSYVGQGGYDYTF

size: NA
V: TRBV27
D: NA
J: TRBJ2-7
DNA: TGTGCCAGCAGTTTATCACAGGGCGGGCACGAGCAGTACTTC
CDR3: CASSLSQGGHEQYF

size: NA
V: TRBV27
D: TRBD2
J: TRBJ2-7
DNA: TGTGCCAGCAGTTTAAGCCCTCGGACTAGCGGGGGGAGAACCTACGAGCAGTACTTC
CDR3: CASSLSPRTSGGRTYEQYF

size: NA
V: TRBV29-1
D: NA
J: TRBJ2-6
DNA: TGCAGCGATGAAGACGGACATTTATCCAGCTCTGGGGCCAACGTCCTGACTTTC
CDR3: CSDEDGHLSSSGANVLTF

size: NA
V: TRBV7-2
D: NA
J: TRBJ2-5
DNA: TGTGCCAGCAGCTTTCCTCCTATGGTGTCGGAGACCCAGTACTTC
CDR3: CASSFPPMVSETQYF

size: NA
V: TRBV20-1
D: TRBD2
J: TRBJ2-3
DNA: TGCAGTGCTGAAACTAGCGGGGGGCATCGTACGCAGTATTTT
CDR3: CSAETSGGHRTQYF

size: NA
V: TRBV28
D: NA
J: TRBJ2-7
DNA: TGTGCCAGCAGTTCAAGGGGGATAAGCGACGAGCAGTACTTC
CDR3: CASSSRGISDEQYF

size: NA
V: TRBV11-2
D: NA
J: TRBJ2-7
DNA: TGTGCCAGCAGCCACGCCCTAGGGACCCACGAGCAGTACTTC
CDR3: CASSHALGTHEQYF

size: few
V: TRBV7-2
D: NA
J: TRBJ2-3
DNA: TGTGCCAGCAGACCCATGGTGATCCGGGTAGATACGCAGTATTTT
CDR3: CASRPMVIRVDTQYF

size: NA
V: TRBV4-3
D: TRBD1
J: TRBJ2-3
DNA: TGCGCCAGCAGCCAGATCCCAGGGGGATACACAGATACGCAGTATTTT
CDR3: CASSQIPGGYTDTQYF

size: NA
V: TRBV3-1
D: NA
J: TRBJ1-5
DNA: TGTGCCAGCAGCCATGGACCGGCCGGCAATCAGCCCCAGCATTTT
CDR3: CASSHGPAGNQPQHF

size: NA
V: TRBV4-2
D: TRBD2
J: TRBJ2-7
DNA: TGTGCCAGCAGCCAAGTTGGATTAGCGGGGGATCTCGAGCAGTACTTC
CDR3: CASSQVGLAGDLEQYF

size: NA
V: TRBV28
D: NA
J: TRBJ1-1
DNA: TGTGCCAGCAGGGGGCTCATGAACACTGAAGCTTTCTTT
CDR3: CASRGLMNTEAFF

size: NA
V: TRBV3-1
D: NA
J: TRBJ1-5
DNA: TGTGCCAGCAGCCAAGGAACCCAGAGTCGGCCCCAGCATTTT
CDR3: CASSQGTQSRPQHF

size: NA
V: TRBV24-1
D: NA
J: TRBJ2-5
DNA: TGTGCCACCCGGGGTGGGGCGGGGGCCACGAATGAGCAGTACTTC
CDR3: CATRGGAGATNEQYF